The 7 T cell receptor beta chains in this list originate from one sample, sequenced in a study of blood T cells in healthy people across ages. A second PCR of roughly 6 to 12 cycles used a sample-barcoded 5' primer and a J-beta primer mix. One entry per CDR3 protein, called by TCRdb with MiXCR from the 5' RACE reads. The sample lists approximately 800,000 distinct CDR3 sequences; more than 55% were seen once. Sample: blood. These receptors all come from a man aged 40-49 years in good health.

In DNA, the CDR3 is TGTGCCACCAGTGATTTGCCTGCCGGGACAGGCAAGTCCAATGAGCAGTTCTTC. The encoded protein is CATSDLPAGTGKSNEQFF. This rearrangement joins TRBV24-1 to TRBJ2-1, with 8 bases fitting TRBD1. Germline V gene lookup returns CDR1 KGHDR and CDR2 SFDVKD. The length of the CDR3 is 18 residues. The J segment lost 6 bases and the V segment lost 0 bases, leaving 12 bases of the junction unmatched.

CDR3 region: CASSVAGRLSDTQYF. CDR3 coding DNA: TGTGCCAGCAGCGTAGCCGGGAGGTTGTCAGATACGCAGTATTTT. J is TRBJ2-3 and V is TRBV9; TRBD2 matches at 7 bases. V gave up 0 bases and J gave up 4 bases; unmatched junction bases: 5. Germline CDR1 is SGDLS and CDR2 is YYNGEE. The CDR3 loop spans 15 amino acids.

V is TRBV14 and J is TRBJ2-2; TRBD2 aligns across 9 bases. This CDR3 region has 16 residues. V was clipped by 4 bases and J by 5 bases; unmatched bases: 8. From germline, CDR1 is SGHDN and CDR2 FVKESK. The CDR3 is CASSPSGAGGTGELFF. The CDR3 nucleotides read TGTGCCAGCAGCCCCTCCGGAGCGGGAGGAACCGGGGAGCTGTTTTTT.

The chain couples TRBV5-4 to TRBJ2-7; D may be TRBD2 (6 bases). The CDR3 has 17 amino acids. Trimming took off 3 bases at V and 0 bases at J, with 19 bases between the two ends. In germline, CDR1 is SGHNT, CDR2 YYREEE (reference sequence). Here the CDR3 reads CASSSFERLVHSYEQYF. CDR3 coding DNA: TGTGCCAGCAGCTCGTTCGAAAGACTAGTACACTCCTACGAGCAGTACTTC.

This clonotype was counted a single time. The V and J genes are TRBV7-8 and TRBJ2-1; possible D gene TRBD2, 5 bases. The CDR3 extends over 16 amino acids. V was cut by 5 bases and J by 8 bases, with 22 bases left in between. CDR1 and CDR2 (germline): SGHVS, FQNEAQ. CDR3 protein: CASSPAGGVPRDEQFF. As DNA, the CDR3 is TGTGCCAGCAGCCCCGCGGGTGGGGTGCCTCGGGATGAGCAGTTCTTC.

The rearrangement links TRBV10-3 to TRBJ2-5; 9 bases map to TRBD2. From germline, CDR1 is ENHRY and CDR2 SYGVKD. The ends lost 4 bases at V and 1 base at J; junction bases unmatched: 4. CDR3 size: 15 residues. For the CDR3, the DNA is TGTGCCATCAGTGGCGGTAGCGGGGGCCAAGAGACCCAGTACTTC. The encoded protein is CAISGGSGGQETQYF.

The chain joins TRBV12-3 or TRBV12-4 to TRBJ2-1, with 12 bases fitting TRBD2. V shed 4 bases, J shed 9 bases, and the junction held 7 bases outside the gene matches. The CDR3 length is 15 residues. CDR3 protein: CASSWASGRAAEQFF. CDR3 coding DNA: TGTGCCAGCAGTTGGGCTAGCGGGAGGGCGGCTGAGCAGTTCTTC.